This T cell receptor (beta chain) appears in the sequencing data of a study of T cells in localized non-small cell lung cancer. The repertoire was sequenced with immunoSEQ multiplex PCR; TCRdb's copy has only in-frame clones and lacks some. This sample has about 79,000 clones, with almost 85% found just once. This clone has just a few counts. The antigen is unknown. The study, taken as a whole, reports: Uninvolved adjacent lung showed peak T cell clonality, exceeding tumor.

The CDR3 extends over 13 amino acids. Trimming at V came to 4 bases and at J to 2 bases, leaving 2 bases not matched to a gene. Germline lookup yields CDR1 SGHRS and CDR2 YFSETQ. This receptor was identified in a female donor over 55 with stage I lung adenocarcinoma. This specimen consisted of peripheral blood, obtained before any cancer treatment. V gene TRBV5-1 combines with J gene TRBJ2-5, with 7 bases that match TRBD1. The CDR3 DNA follows: TGCGCCAGCAGCCTACAGGGGCAAGAGACCCAGTACTTC. Its protein product is CASSLQGQETQYF.